Reported below is one TCR beta chain. The sample belongs to a study of shared clonotypes between healthy human individuals. V lost 4 bases and J lost 0; bases outside the gene matches: 12. Germline CDR1 is MDHEN and CDR2 is SYDVKM. This CDR3 contains 18 residues. TCRdb's copy holds only in-frame clones and misses some; the assay was immunoSEQ multiplex PCR. The sample yields 550,000 to 850,000 clones, roughly 70% seen once. The TCR originated in a woman in her 30s in good health. The genes are TRBV28 and TRBJ2-3; 8 bases line up with TRBD1. The sequencing input was memory CD4+ T cells sorted from blood. The subset denotes: CD45RA-negative fraction. CDR3 coding DNA: TGTGCCAGCAGTTCCGGGACAGGAAACATAGGGAGCACAGATACGCAGTATTTT. Translation gives CASSSGTGNIGSTDTQYF. Full variable domain (missing parts from reference TRBV28 and TRBJ2-3): DVKVTQSSRYLVKRTGEKVFLECVQDMDHENMFWYRQDPGLGLRLIYFSYDVKMKEKGDIPEGYSVSREKKERFSLILESASTNQTSMYLCASSSGTGNIGSTDTQYFGPGTRLTVL.